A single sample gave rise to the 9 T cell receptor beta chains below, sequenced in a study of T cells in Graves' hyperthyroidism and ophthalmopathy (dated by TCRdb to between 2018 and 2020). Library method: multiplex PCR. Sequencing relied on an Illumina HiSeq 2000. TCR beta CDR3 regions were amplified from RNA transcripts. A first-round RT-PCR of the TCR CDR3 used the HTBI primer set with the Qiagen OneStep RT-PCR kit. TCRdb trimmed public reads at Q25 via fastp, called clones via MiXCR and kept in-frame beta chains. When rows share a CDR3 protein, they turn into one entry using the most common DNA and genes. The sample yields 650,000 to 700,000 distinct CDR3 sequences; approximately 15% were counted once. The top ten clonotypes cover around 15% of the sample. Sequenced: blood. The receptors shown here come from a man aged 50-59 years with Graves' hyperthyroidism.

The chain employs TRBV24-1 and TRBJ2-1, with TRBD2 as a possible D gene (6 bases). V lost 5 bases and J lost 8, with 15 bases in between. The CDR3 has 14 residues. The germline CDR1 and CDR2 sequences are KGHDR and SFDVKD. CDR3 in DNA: TGTGCCACCAGTGGGACGGGACTTGGACATGAGCAGTTCTTC. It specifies CATSGTGLGHEQFF.

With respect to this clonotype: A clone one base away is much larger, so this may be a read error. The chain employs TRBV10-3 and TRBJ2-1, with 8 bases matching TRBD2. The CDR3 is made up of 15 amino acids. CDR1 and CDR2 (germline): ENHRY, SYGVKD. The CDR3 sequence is CAIGELSGGPGEQFF. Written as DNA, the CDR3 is TGTGCCATCGGTGAGCTCTCGGGAGGGCCGGGTGAGCAGTTCTTC.

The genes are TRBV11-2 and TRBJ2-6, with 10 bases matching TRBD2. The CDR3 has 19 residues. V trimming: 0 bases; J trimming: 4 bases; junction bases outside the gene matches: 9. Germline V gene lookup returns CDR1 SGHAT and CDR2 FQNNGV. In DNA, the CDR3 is TGTGCCAGCAGCTTAGATCATGGGCTAGCGGGAGTCGGGGCCAACGTCCTGACTTTC. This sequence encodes CASSLDHGLAGVGANVLTF.

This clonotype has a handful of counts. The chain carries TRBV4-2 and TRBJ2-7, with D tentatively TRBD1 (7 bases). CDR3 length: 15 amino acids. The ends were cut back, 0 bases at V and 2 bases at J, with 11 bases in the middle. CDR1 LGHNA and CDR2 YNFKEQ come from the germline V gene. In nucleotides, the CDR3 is TGTGCCAGCAGCCAAGAGACAGGGACTGCCTACGAGCAGTACTTC. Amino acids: CASSQETGTAYEQYF.

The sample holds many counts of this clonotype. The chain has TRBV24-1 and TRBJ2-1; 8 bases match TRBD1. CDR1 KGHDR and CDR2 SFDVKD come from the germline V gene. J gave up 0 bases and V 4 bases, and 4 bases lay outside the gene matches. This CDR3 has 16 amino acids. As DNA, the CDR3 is TGTGCCACCAGTGACCGGACAGGGCCCTCCTACAATGAGCAGTTCTTC. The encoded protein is CATSDRTGPSYNEQFF.

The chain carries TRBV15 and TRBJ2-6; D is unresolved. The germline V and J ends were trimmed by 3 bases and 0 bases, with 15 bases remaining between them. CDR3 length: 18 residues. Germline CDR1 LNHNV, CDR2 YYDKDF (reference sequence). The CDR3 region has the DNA TGTGCCACCAGCAGTCGTACGCACTTCCCCTCTGGGGCCAACGTCCTGACTTTC. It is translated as CATSSRTHFPSGANVLTF.

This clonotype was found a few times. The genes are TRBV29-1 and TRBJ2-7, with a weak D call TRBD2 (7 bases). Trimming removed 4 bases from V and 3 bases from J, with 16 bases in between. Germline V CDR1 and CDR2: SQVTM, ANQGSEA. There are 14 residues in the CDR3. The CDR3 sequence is CSVGTQGLHYEQYF. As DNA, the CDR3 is TGCAGCGTTGGGACACAGGGACTACACTACGAGCAGTACTTC.

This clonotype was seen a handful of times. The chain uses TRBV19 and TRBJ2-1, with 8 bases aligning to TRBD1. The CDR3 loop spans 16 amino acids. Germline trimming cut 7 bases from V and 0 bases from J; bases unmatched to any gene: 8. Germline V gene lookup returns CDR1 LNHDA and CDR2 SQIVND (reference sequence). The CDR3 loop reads CASTGGWGSSYNEQFF. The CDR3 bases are TGTGCCAGTACAGGGGGCTGGGGGAGCTCCTACAATGAGCAGTTCTTC.

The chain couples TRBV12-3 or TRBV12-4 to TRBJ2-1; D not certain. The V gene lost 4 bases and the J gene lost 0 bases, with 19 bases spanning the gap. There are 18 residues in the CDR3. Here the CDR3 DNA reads TGTGCCAGCAGTTCCGACCCCGGCCGAGCGATCTCCTACAATGAGCAGTTCTTC. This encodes CASSSDPGRAISYNEQFF.